This T cell receptor (beta chain) was recovered during a study of OX40 agonist ivuxolimab in advanced cancers. Whole-study context: Patients received the agonistic anti-OX40 (CD134) antibody ivuxolimab.

CDR1 is SGHDN, CDR2 FVKESK, per germline. Trimming took 6 bases from V and 7 from J, leaving 15 bases between them. This CDR3 is built from 13 residues. Clones were read by immunoSEQ multiplex PCR, and TCRdb kept only the in-frame ones, dropping some. The sample carries tens of thousands of clones, 88% recorded once. Details on this clone: Its antigen is unidentified.

Regarding the study as a whole: Both blood CD4+ and CD8+ T cells showed clonal growth by week 6 at 0.1 to 3.0 mg/kg.

The J gene is TRBJ1-2, the V gene TRBV14; a weak D match, TRBD1 (6 bases). The clonotype was recovered from an adult with an advanced solid tumor such as melanoma, head and neck, liver or kidney cancer. The source material was CD4+ or CD8+ T cells sorted from blood, sampled in a trial of the OX40 agonist ivuxolimab. The CDR3 spells CASSLQGISGYTF. In DNA, the CDR3 is TGTGCCAGCAGTCTTCAGGGGATCTCTGGCTACACCTTC.